This entry is about one T cell receptor (beta chain). Antigen specificity is unknown. This sample is drawn from a study of untreated major depressive disorder. Study-level findings and limits: A comparatively small sample limits the generalizability of these findings. TRBV05-01 (Vbeta 5.1) usage was higher in CD4+ T cells of depressed patients than controls.

V was cut by 3 bases and J by 5 bases, with 14 bases left in between. CDR1 and CDR2 from the germline V gene are SGDLS and YYNGEE. CDR3 length equals 14 residues. Assay used: immunoSEQ multiplex PCR; TCRdb lists only in-frame clones, some missing. The data contain under 20,000 clones, 92% of them singletons. V is TRBV9 and J is TRBJ1-2; no clear D gene. This receptor was obtained from a woman aged 40 to 49 with major depressive disorder. The sample was CD4+ T cells from PBMCs. Here the CDR3 DNA reads TGTGCCAGCAGCGCCCAAGCAGTTGGGTATGGCTACACCTTC. This encodes CASSAQAVGYGYTF.